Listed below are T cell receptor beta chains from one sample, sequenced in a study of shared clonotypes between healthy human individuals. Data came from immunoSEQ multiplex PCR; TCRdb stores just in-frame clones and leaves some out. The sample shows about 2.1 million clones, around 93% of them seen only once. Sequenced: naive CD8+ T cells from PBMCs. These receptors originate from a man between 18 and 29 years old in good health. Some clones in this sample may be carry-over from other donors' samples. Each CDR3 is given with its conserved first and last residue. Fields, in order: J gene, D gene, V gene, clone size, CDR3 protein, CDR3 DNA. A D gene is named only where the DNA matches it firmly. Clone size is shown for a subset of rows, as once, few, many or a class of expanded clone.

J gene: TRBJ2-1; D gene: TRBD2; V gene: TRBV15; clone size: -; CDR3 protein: CATSRDQRLAYNEQFF; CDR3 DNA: TGTGCCACCAGCAGAGACCAAAGACTAGCTTACAATGAGCAGTTCTTC
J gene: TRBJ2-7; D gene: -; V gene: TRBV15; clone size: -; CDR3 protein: CATSTGHRSYEQYF; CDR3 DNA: TGTGCCACCAGCACCGGACACCGATCCTACGAGCAGTACTTC
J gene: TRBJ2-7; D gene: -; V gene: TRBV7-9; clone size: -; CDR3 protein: CASHDLAPSEQYF; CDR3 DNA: TGTGCCAGCCATGACCTAGCTCCTTCCGAGCAGTACTTC
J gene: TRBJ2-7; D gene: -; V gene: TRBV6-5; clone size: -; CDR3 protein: CASSEADETYEQYF; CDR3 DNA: TGTGCCAGCTCAGAAGCGGACGAAACCTACGAGCAGTACTTC
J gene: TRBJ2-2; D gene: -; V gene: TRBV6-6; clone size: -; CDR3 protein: CASSATGYHGELFF; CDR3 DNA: TGTGCCAGCAGTGCTACAGGGTATCACGGGGAGCTGTTTTTT
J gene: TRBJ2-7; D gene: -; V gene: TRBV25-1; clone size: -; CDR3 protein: CASSESSSGRSSYEQYF; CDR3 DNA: TGTGCCAGCAGTGAATCAAGTTCCGGACGCAGCTCCTACGAGCAGTACTTC
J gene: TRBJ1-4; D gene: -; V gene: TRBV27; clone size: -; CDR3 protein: CASSLRQTNEKLFF; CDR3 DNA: TGTGCCAGCAGTCTCCGACAGACTAATGAAAAACTGTTTTTT
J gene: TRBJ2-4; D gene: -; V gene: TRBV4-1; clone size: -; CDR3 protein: CASSHMGRDSKNIQYF; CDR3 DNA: TGCGCCAGCAGCCATATGGGGCGGGACAGTAAAAACATTCAGTACTTC
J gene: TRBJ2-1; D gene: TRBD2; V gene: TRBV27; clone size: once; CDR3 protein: CASSWSGRASNEQFF; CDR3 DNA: TGTGCCAGCAGTTGGTCCGGGAGGGCCTCAAATGAGCAGTTCTTC
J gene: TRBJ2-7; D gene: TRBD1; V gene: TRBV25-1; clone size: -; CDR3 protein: CASSERNRGYEQYF; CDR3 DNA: TGTGCCAGCAGTGAACGAAACAGGGGCTACGAGCAGTACTTC
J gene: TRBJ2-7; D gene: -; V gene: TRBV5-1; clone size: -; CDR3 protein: CASSLDQMSLKPYEQYF; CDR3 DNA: TGCGCCAGCAGCTTGGATCAGATGTCGCTGAAACCCTACGAGCAGTACTTC
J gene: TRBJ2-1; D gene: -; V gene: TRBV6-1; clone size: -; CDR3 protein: CASSVKLNEQFF; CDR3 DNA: TGTGCCAGCAGTGTCAAACTTAATGAGCAGTTCTTC
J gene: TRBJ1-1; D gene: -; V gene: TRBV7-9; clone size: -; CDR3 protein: CASSFADQGYTEAFF; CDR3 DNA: TGTGCCAGCAGCTTTGCGGATCAGGGCTACACTGAAGCTTTCTTT
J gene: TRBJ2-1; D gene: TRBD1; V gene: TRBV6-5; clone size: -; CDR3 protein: CASSGQGNSYNEQFF; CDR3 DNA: TGTGCCAGCAGTGGACAGGGTAACTCCTACAATGAGCAGTTCTTC
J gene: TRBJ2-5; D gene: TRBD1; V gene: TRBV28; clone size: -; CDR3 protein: CASSPLGTTGWGTQYF; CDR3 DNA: TGTGCCAGCAGTCCTCTGGGGACGACAGGGTGGGGGACCCAGTACTTC
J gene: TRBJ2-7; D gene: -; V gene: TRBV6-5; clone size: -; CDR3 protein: CASSYSRGEASYEQYF; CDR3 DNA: TGTGCCAGCAGTTACTCGAGGGGGGAGGCTTCCTACGAGCAGTACTTC
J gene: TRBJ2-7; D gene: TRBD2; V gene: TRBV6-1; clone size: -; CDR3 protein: CASSEARGSGRAGLYEQYF; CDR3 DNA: TGTGCCAGCAGTGAAGCGCGTGGTAGCGGGAGGGCCGGTCTTTACGAGCAGTACTTC
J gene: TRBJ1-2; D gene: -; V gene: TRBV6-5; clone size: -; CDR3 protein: CASSYGGRYYGYTF; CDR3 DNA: TGTGCCAGCAGTTACGGGGGACGGTATTATGGCTACACCTTC
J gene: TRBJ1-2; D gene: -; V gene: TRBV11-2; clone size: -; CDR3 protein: CASSLAREIGYTF; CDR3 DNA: TGTGCCAGCAGCTTAGCCAGGGAGATTGGCTACACCTTC
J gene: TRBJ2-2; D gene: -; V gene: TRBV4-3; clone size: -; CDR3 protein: CASSQGQANTGELFF; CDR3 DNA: TGCGCCAGCAGCCAAGGGCAGGCGAACACCGGGGAGCTGTTTTTT
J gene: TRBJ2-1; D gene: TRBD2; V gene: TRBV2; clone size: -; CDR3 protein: CATGLALVYNEQFF; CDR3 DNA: TGTGCCACGGGACTAGCGTTGGTCTACAATGAGCAGTTCTTC
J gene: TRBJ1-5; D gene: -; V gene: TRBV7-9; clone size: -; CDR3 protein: CASSHGTPNQPQHF; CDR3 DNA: TGTGCCAGCAGCCATGGGACACCGAATCAGCCCCAGCATTTT
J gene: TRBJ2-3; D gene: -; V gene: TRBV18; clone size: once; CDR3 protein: CASSPPDSTDTQYF; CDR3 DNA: TGTGCCAGCTCACCCCCGGACTCCACAGATACGCAGTATTTT
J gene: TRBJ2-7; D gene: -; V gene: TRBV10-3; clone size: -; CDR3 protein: CAISPKGPRREQYF; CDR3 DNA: TGTGCCATCAGTCCCAAGGGCCCGAGGCGGGAGCAGTACTTC
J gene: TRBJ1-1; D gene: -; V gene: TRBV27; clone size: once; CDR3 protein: CASSPWTARNTEAFF; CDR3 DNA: TGTGCCAGCAGTCCGTGGACGGCAAGGAACACTGAAGCTTTCTTT
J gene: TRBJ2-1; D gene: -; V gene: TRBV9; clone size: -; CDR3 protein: CASSVGGSRAGNEQFF; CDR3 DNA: TGTGCCAGCAGCGTAGGGGGAAGTAGGGCGGGCAATGAGCAGTTCTTC
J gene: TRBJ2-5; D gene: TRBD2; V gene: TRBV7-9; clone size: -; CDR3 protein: CASSPWEGETQYF; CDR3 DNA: TGTGCCAGCAGCCCCTGGGAGGGAGAGACCCAGTACTTC
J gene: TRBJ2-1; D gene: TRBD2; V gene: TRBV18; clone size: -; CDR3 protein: CASSLGLAGDPYNEQFF; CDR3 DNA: TGTGCCAGCTCACTGGGACTAGCGGGAGATCCGTACAATGAGCAGTTCTTC
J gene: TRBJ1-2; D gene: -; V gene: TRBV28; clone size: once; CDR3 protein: CASSISGIFGTANYGYTF; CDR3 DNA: TGTGCCAGCAGTATCTCAGGTATTTTTGGGACCGCTAACTATGGCTACACCTTC
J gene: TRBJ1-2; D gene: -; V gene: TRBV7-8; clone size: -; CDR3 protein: CASSLAFGSYGYTF; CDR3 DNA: TGTGCCAGCAGCTTAGCATTCGGGTCCTATGGCTACACCTTC
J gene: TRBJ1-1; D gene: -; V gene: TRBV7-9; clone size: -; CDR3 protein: CASSSAGNTEAFF; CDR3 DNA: TGTGCCAGCAGCTCCGCCGGGAACACTGAAGCTTTCTTT
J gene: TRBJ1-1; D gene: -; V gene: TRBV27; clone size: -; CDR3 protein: CASSFSGFAEAFF; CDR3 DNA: TGTGCCAGCAGTTTTAGTGGGTTCGCTGAAGCTTTCTTT
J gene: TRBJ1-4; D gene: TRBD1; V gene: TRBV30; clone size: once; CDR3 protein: CARQGFNEKLFF; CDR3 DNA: TGTGCCCGACAGGGTTTTAATGAAAAACTGTTTTTT
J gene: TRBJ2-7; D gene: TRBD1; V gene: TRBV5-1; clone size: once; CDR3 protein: CASSWTGGPYEQYF; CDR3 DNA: TGCGCCAGCAGCTGGACAGGGGGACCCTACGAGCAGTACTTC
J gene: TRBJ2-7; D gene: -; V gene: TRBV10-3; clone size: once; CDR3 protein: CAISRLLEAPSPYEQYF; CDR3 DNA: TGTGCCATCAGCCGTCTGCTAGAGGCACCATCTCCCTACGAGCAGTACTTC
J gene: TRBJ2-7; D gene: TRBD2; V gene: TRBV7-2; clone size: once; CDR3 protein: CASSLGLAGPYEQYF; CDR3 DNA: TGTGCCAGCAGCTTGGGACTAGCGGGACCCTACGAGCAGTACTTC
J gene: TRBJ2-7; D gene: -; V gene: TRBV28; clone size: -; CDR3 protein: CASTQRSEFSYEQYF; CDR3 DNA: TGTGCCAGCACTCAAAGGTCGGAATTCTCCTACGAGCAGTACTTC
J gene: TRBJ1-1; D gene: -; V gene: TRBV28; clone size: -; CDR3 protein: CASSFRWGDENTEAFF; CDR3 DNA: TGTGCCAGCAGTTTCCGATGGGGGGACGAGAACACTGAAGCTTTCTTT
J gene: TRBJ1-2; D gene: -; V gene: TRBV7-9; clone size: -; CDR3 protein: CASSLGTEARGYTF; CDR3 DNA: TGTGCCAGCAGCTTAGGGACGGAGGCTAGGGGCTACACCTTC
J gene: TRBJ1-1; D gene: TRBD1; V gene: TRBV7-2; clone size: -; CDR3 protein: CASSLVPLRGRRTEAFF; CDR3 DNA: TGTGCCAGCAGCTTAGTCCCCCTCAGGGGGCGGAGGACTGAAGCTTTCTTT
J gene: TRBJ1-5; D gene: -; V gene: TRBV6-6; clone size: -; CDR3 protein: CASSPLVGSNQPQHF; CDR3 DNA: TGTGCCAGCAGCCCATTGGTGGGGAGCAATCAGCCCCAGCATTTT
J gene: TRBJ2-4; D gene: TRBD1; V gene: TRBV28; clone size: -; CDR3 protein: CASKRADRARGQYF; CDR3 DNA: TGTGCCAGCAAACGAGCAGACAGGGCCAGGGGACAGTACTTC
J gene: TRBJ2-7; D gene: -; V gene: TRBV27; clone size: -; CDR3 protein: CASSLALSYEQYF; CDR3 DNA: TGTGCCAGCAGTTTAGCGCTCTCCTACGAGCAGTACTTC
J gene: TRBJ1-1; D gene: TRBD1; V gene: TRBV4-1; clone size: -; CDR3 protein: CASSQGRGQGLNTEAFF; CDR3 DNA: TGCGCCAGCAGCCAAGGGCGAGGACAGGGGCTGAACACTGAAGCTTTCTTT
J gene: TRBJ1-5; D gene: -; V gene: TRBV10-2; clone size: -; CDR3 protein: CASSWAVYQPQHF; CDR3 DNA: TGCGCCAGCAGTTGGGCGGTGTATCAGCCCCAGCATTTT
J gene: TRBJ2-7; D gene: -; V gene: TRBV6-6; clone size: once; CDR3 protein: CASSDSSYEQYF; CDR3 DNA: TGTGCCAGCAGCGACTCCTCCTACGAGCAGTACTTC
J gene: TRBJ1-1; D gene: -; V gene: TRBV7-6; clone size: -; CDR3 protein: CASSSQQGINTEAFF; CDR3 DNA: TGTGCCAGCAGCTCACAGCAGGGCATCAACACTGAAGCTTTCTTT
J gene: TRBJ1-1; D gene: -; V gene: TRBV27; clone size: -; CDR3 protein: CASGWGGGTEAFF; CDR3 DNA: TGTGCCAGCGGATGGGGCGGGGGCACTGAAGCTTTCTTT